The 11 T cell receptor beta chains below were found in one sample sequenced in a study of control samples from healthy donors and cancer patients. Measured with immunoSEQ multiplex PCR; TCRdb has only the in-frame clones, and not every one. The data show 130,000 or so clones, with roughly 90% seen just once and approximately 2.2% held by the top ten. The sample taken for sequencing was blood. The receptors here all came from a woman aged 45-59 years in good health.

The J gene is TRBJ1-1, the V gene TRBV4-1; 7 nucleotides agree with TRBD1. The germline V gene encodes CDR1 MGHRA and CDR2 YSYEKL. This CDR3 region has 15 residues. The junction had 7 bases not matched to a gene; V was cut back by 5 bases and J by 1 base. CDR3 loop: CASSKLTGPNTEAFF. DNA for the CDR3: TGCGCCAGCAGCAAATTGACAGGGCCGAACACTGAAGCTTTCTTT.

The chain couples TRBV19 to TRBJ1-6; D perhaps matches TRBD1 (6 bases). CDR1 is LNHDA and CDR2 is SQIVND in the germline V gene (reference sequence). V shed 6 bases and J shed 5 bases, with 11 bases lying between them. This CDR3 has 14 residues. The CDR3 is CASRQGHNNSPLHF. Here the CDR3 DNA reads TGTGCCAGTAGACAGGGCCACAATAATTCACCCCTCCACTTT.

The genes are TRBV5-1 and TRBJ1-1; D call uncertain. V was clipped by 0 bases and J by 4 bases, with 10 bases between them. The CDR3 runs 14 residues. CDR1 and CDR2 (germline): SGHRS, YFSETQ. The CDR3 here is CASSLGDLSTEAFF. DNA for the CDR3: TGCGCCAGCAGCTTGGGCGACTTAAGCACTGAAGCTTTCTTT.

The gene calls are TRBV5-6 and TRBJ2-7; D is unresolved. V gave up 2 bases and J gave up 3 bases, with 6 bases separating them. Per the germline V gene, CDR1 is SGHDT and CDR2 is YYEEEE. CDR3 length: 12 amino acids. This CDR3 reads CASSFQFYEQYF. CDR3 coding DNA: TGTGCCAGCAGCTTTCAGTTCTACGAGCAGTACTTC.

The chain recombines TRBV9 with TRBJ2-2, with TRBD2 matching over 7 bases. Germline-derived CDR1 and CDR2 are SGDLS and YYNGEE. The V and J ends lost 3 bases and 0 bases, in that order; junction bases with no gene match: 8. The CDR3 runs 17 residues. The CDR3 sequence is CASSAGGGPANTGELFF. The DNA for the CDR3 is TGTGCCAGCAGCGCCGGCGGGGGACCCGCGAACACCGGGGAGCTGTTTTTT. Together with reference TRBV9 and TRBJ2-2, the CDR3 gives the full variable domain: DSGVTQTPKHLITATGQRVTLRCSPRSGDLSVYWYQQSLDQGLQFLIQYYNGEERAKGNILERFSAQQFPDLHSELNLSSLELGDSALYFCASSAGGGPANTGELFFGEGSRLTVL.

The J gene is TRBJ2-7, the V gene TRBV19, with a weak D call TRBD2 (6 bases). The CDR3 contains 15 residues. V shed 5 bases and J shed 2 bases, with 16 bases lying between them. From germline, CDR1 is LNHDA and CDR2 SQIVND (reference sequence). CDR3 DNA sequence: TGTGCCAGTAGTTCCGGACTGAGGGAGGCCTACGAGCAGTACTTC. Amino acids: CASSSGLREAYEQYF.

The rearrangement uses TRBV11-2 and TRBJ2-3; the D is unclear. V shed 0 bases and J shed 4 bases, with 8 bases lying between them. The germline V gene has CDR1 SGHAT and CDR2 FQNNGV. The CDR3 runs 14 residues. CDR3 sequence (DNA): TGTGCCAGCAGCTTAGATCGGGTTCCAGATACGCAGTATTTT. This sequence encodes CASSLDRVPDTQYF.

This clone was picked up a small number of times. The rearrangement uses TRBV10-2 and TRBJ1-5, with a weak D call TRBD1 (6 bases). CDR3 size: 14 residues. CDR1 and CDR2 from the germline V gene are WSHSY and SAAADI. Deletions cut 4 bases from V and 3 bases from J, with 10 bases between. The chain's CDR3 is CASSGTAHNQPQHF. The CDR3 DNA follows: TGCGCCAGCAGTGGGACAGCCCACAATCAGCCCCAGCATTTT.

V and J are TRBV5-1 and TRBJ1-2; D remains ambiguous. This CDR3 is built from 15 residues. From germline, CDR1 is SGHRS and CDR2 YFSETQ. The ends were cut back, 0 bases at V and 1 base at J, with 10 bases in the middle. CDR3 bases: TGCGCCAGCAGCTTGGGACCCTACCTTAACTATGGCTACACCTTC. It specifies CASSLGPYLNYGYTF.

This sequence joins TRBV2 and TRBJ2-4, with D possibly being TRBD2 (5 bases). The V end lost 7 bases, the J end lost 1 base, and 17 bases lay between the germline ends. CDR3 length equals 16 residues. Germline CDR1 and CDR2: SNHLY and FYNNEI. The CDR3 DNA reads as TGTGCCAGCATAGGTTGGCTACCGGGGGCCAAAAACATTCAGTACTTC. This gives the protein CASIGWLPGAKNIQYF.

The chain employs TRBV5-1 and TRBJ1-1, with D tentatively TRBD1 (6 bases). In germline, CDR1 is SGHRS, CDR2 YFSETQ. Trimming removed 2 bases from V and 0 bases from J, with 8 bases in between. This CDR3 contains 14 residues. Here the CDR3 reads CASSFGQMNTEAFF. Written as DNA, the CDR3 is TGCGCCAGCAGCTTTGGACAGATGAACACTGAAGCTTTCTTT.